The rows below give T cell receptor beta chains drawn from one sample of a study of T-cell memory formation after mild COVID-19. Via MiXCR, TCRdb re-called the 5' RACE reads, giving one row per CDR3 protein. This table holds hundreds of thousands of distinct CDR3 sequences, about 22% found once. The specimen was PBMCs or a T cell subset sorted from them (not recorded which). These receptors were taken from an adult woman who had mild COVID-19 (a few samples of this study predate the infection). Cell type and time point are not known. The CDR3 runs from the conserved cysteine through the conserved F or W. The D gene is left open where the match is weak. Expanded clones get a size class; other rows say once, few or many, or leave the size out.

V	J	size	D	CDR3
TRBV4-1	TRBJ2-5	.	.	CASSQVGGGGGRETQYF
TRBV6-1	TRBJ1-2	.	TRBD1	CASHGQGALNYGYTF
TRBV7-9	TRBJ1-1	few	TRBD1	CASAYPGQGWMNTEAFF
TRBV7-9	TRBJ2-7	.	.	CASSPLGAGTPYEQYF
TRBV2	TRBJ2-7	.	.	CASRLDYEQYF
TRBV18	TRBJ2-4	.	.	CASSPPSQRGNIQYF
TRBV6-2/TRBV6-3	TRBJ1-1	.	.	CASSYGFRAAFF
TRBV7-2	TRBJ2-5	.	TRBD2	CASRVAGGQETQYF
TRBV4-1	TRBJ1-1	.	TRBD1	CASSQRAGTANTEAFF
TRBV29-1	TRBJ2-5	few	.	CSVEGTGDTGETQYF
TRBV5-1	TRBJ1-1	.	.	CASSLRSVNTEAFF
TRBV15	TRBJ1-2	.	TRBD1	CATSRSPGQGKGYTF
TRBV5-1	TRBJ2-2	few	.	CASSLARGGPTGELFF
TRBV7-2	TRBJ2-3	few	.	CASSSIGDLTDTQYF
TRBV20-1	TRBJ2-7	.	.	CSARDITYEQYF
TRBV20-1	TRBJ1-1	few	.	CSARDYGAGDTEAFF
TRBV18	TRBJ2-2	.	TRBD1	CASSPRTGTGELFF